This T cell receptor (beta chain) was obtained from a study of blood T cell repertoires in COVID-19. Study information: Acute and convalescent COVID-19 specimens originated in the United States, Italy and Spain. The analysed material was cDNA or gDNA that came from T cells, B-cell-depleted T cells, or PBMCs.

In the original analysis: Estimates of nucleated cell counts were drawn from the amplification of reference gene primers. Using immunoSEQ multiplex PCR, the repertoire was profiled, and TCRdb retains in-frame clones only, with some absent. For V, J and clone size, that table is used; D and trimming come from the DNA. The table includes about 80,000 clones, approximately 79% detected once. Per the germline V gene, CDR1 is LNHNV and CDR2 is YYDKDF (reference sequence). The CDR3 has 13 amino acids. Deletions cut 5 bases from V and 3 bases from J, with 10 bases between. Sequenced sample: peripheral blood. The chain combines TRBV15 with TRBJ1-1; D is perhaps TRBD1 (5 bases). The TCR was taken from a man in his 70s with active or convalescent COVID-19. The DNA of the CDR3 is TGTGCCACCAGCTATGGGGGGGACACTGAAGCTTTCTTT. As protein: CATSYGGDTEAFF.